These T cell receptor beta chains were read from a single sample in a study of blood T cell repertoires in COVID-19. Some clones are missing from TCRdb's copy, which holds only in-frame ones; the method was immunoSEQ multiplex PCR. The table shows about 170,000 clones, with 70% to 90% occurring only once. The sequencing sample was made of PBMCs or T cells enriched from blood (not recorded which). These TCRs come from a woman in her forties or fifties who had recovered from COVID-19. CDR3s include the opening cysteine and the closing phenylalanine or tryptophan. The D gene is left open where the match is weak. Clone size appears in some rows only: once, few, many, or a class for an expanded clone.

j_gene: TRBJ1-1; d_gene: .; abundance: .; v_gene: TRBV10-1; CDR3nt: TGCGCCAGCAGTCCGACAGCCACTGAAGCTTTCTTT; CDR3aa: CASSPTATEAFF
j_gene: TRBJ1-1; d_gene: .; abundance: .; v_gene: TRBV14; CDR3nt: TGTGCCAGCAGCCCCCTGACAGCGGGCACTGAAGCTTTCTTT; CDR3aa: CASSPLTAGTEAFF
j_gene: TRBJ1-2; d_gene: TRBD1; abundance: .; v_gene: TRBV6-5; CDR3nt: TGTGCCAGCAGGGGGACAGACCTCTATGGCTACACCTTC; CDR3aa: CASRGTDLYGYTF
j_gene: TRBJ2-1; d_gene: .; abundance: .; v_gene: TRBV29-1; CDR3nt: TGCAGCTCGATCCAGGGAACGATCAATGAGCAGTTCTTC; CDR3aa: CSSIQGTINEQFF
j_gene: TRBJ1-3; d_gene: TRBD1; abundance: .; v_gene: TRBV19; CDR3nt: TGTGCCAGTTCCGACAGGGCTACTAGAAACACCATATATTTT; CDR3aa: CASSDRATRNTIYF
j_gene: TRBJ1-5; d_gene: TRBD1; abundance: .; v_gene: TRBV29-1; CDR3nt: TGCAGCGTTACAGGGGGCGGCCAGCCCCAGCATTTT; CDR3aa: CSVTGGGQPQHF
j_gene: TRBJ2-3; d_gene: .; abundance: .; v_gene: TRBV12-3/TRBV12-4; CDR3nt: TGTGCCAGCAGTTTATCGGGCACAGATACGCAGTATTTT; CDR3aa: CASSLSGTDTQYF
j_gene: TRBJ2-3; d_gene: TRBD2; abundance: .; v_gene: TRBV9; CDR3nt: TGTGCCAGCAGCGTAGCGGTTAGCGGGAGCGTAGATACGCAGTATTTT; CDR3aa: CASSVAVSGSVDTQYF
j_gene: TRBJ2-1; d_gene: TRBD2; abundance: .; v_gene: TRBV5-1; CDR3nt: TGCGCCAGCAGCCCCCTCGGGGGGACCGCCTACAATGAGCAGTTCTTC; CDR3aa: CASSPLGGTAYNEQFF
j_gene: TRBJ2-4; d_gene: .; abundance: .; v_gene: TRBV7-6; CDR3nt: TGTGCCAGCAGCCCCCCCTCCCGGGTGGACTTC; CDR3aa: CASSPPSRVDF
j_gene: TRBJ1-1; d_gene: .; abundance: .; v_gene: TRBV7-6; CDR3nt: TGTGCCAGCAGCCTCGAGGTTATAGGGGTCACTGAAGCTTTCTTT; CDR3aa: CASSLEVIGVTEAFF
j_gene: TRBJ1-3; d_gene: .; abundance: .; v_gene: TRBV10-3; CDR3nt: TGTGCCATCAGTGAGCAGGCAGCTGGAAACACCATATATTTT; CDR3aa: CAISEQAAGNTIYF
j_gene: TRBJ1-4; d_gene: .; abundance: .; v_gene: TRBV6-5; CDR3nt: TGTGCCAGCAAACAAACGGGGGTCACTAATGAAAAACTGTTTTTT; CDR3aa: CASKQTGVTNEKLFF
j_gene: TRBJ1-6; d_gene: TRBD1; abundance: .; v_gene: TRBV3-1/TRBV3-2; CDR3nt: TGTGCCAGCAGCCGACGACAGGGGGCAGAGTCACCCCTCCACTTT; CDR3aa: CASSRRQGAESPLHF
j_gene: TRBJ1-2; d_gene: .; abundance: .; v_gene: TRBV7-9; CDR3nt: TGTGCCAGCACCTTTAAGGGGGATTATGGCTACACCTTC; CDR3aa: CASTFKGDYGYTF
j_gene: TRBJ1-2; d_gene: TRBD1; abundance: .; v_gene: TRBV19; CDR3nt: TGTGCCAGTACCCCAAATTGGGGACAGGGGGTAAATGGCTACACCTTC; CDR3aa: CASTPNWGQGVNGYTF
j_gene: TRBJ2-3; d_gene: .; abundance: .; v_gene: TRBV4-1; CDR3nt: TGCGCCAGCAGCCAAGATCTACCCAGAAAAGGAGCCACAGATACGCAGTATTTT; CDR3aa: CASSQDLPRKGATDTQYF
j_gene: TRBJ1-5; d_gene: .; abundance: .; v_gene: TRBV24-1; CDR3nt: TGTGCCACCAGTGATGGACAGCCAGATCAGCCCCAGCATTTT; CDR3aa: CATSDGQPDQPQHF
j_gene: TRBJ2-3; d_gene: .; abundance: .; v_gene: TRBV6-6; CDR3nt: TGTGCCAGCAGTTCAACCCGGGAAAGCACAGATACGCAGTATTTT; CDR3aa: CASSSTRESTDTQYF
j_gene: TRBJ1-3; d_gene: .; abundance: .; v_gene: TRBV6-5; CDR3nt: TGTGCCAGCAGTTTCACAGGGTCCTCTGGAAACACCATATATTTT; CDR3aa: CASSFTGSSGNTIYF
j_gene: TRBJ1-2; d_gene: .; abundance: .; v_gene: TRBV18; CDR3nt: TGTGCCAGCTCACCGGCGCGGGGGATAAACTATGGCTACACCTTC; CDR3aa: CASSPARGINYGYTF
j_gene: TRBJ1-3; d_gene: TRBD1; abundance: .; v_gene: TRBV11-3; CDR3nt: TGTGCCAGCAGCTTAGCGGGACAGGGAAACACCATATATTTT; CDR3aa: CASSLAGQGNTIYF
j_gene: TRBJ1-4; d_gene: TRBD1; abundance: .; v_gene: TRBV5-4; CDR3nt: TGTGCCAGCAGCCCCGCGCACGGACAGGCTGAAAAACTGTTTTTT; CDR3aa: CASSPAHGQAEKLFF
j_gene: TRBJ1-5; d_gene: .; abundance: .; v_gene: TRBV5-1; CDR3nt: TGCGCCAGCAGCTTGGGGGAGAAGAATCAGCCCCAGCATTTT; CDR3aa: CASSLGEKNQPQHF
j_gene: TRBJ2-4; d_gene: TRBD2; abundance: .; v_gene: TRBV10-3; CDR3nt: TGTGCCACCGGGGGGGGAACAGGGCTATCGGACATTCAGTACTTC; CDR3aa: CATGGGTGLSDIQYF
j_gene: TRBJ1-2; d_gene: TRBD1; abundance: once; v_gene: TRBV27; CDR3nt: TGTGCCAGCAGGAGCGCAGGGGGCGCGGGAGGCTACACCTTC; CDR3aa: CASRSAGGAGGYTF
j_gene: TRBJ2-1; d_gene: .; abundance: .; v_gene: TRBV11-3; CDR3nt: TGTGCCAGCAGCCCTAGCCCTCATGAGCAGTTCTTC; CDR3aa: CASSPSPHEQFF
j_gene: TRBJ1-1; d_gene: .; abundance: .; v_gene: TRBV6-1; CDR3nt: TGTGCCAGCAGTGAAGCCATAGGGCAGGGGAACACTGAAGCTTTCTTT; CDR3aa: CASSEAIGQGNTEAFF
j_gene: TRBJ1-2; d_gene: .; abundance: many; v_gene: TRBV7-3; CDR3nt: TGTGCCAGCAGCTTAAGCCCGCACTCCTCTAACTATGGCTACACCTTC; CDR3aa: CASSLSPHSSNYGYTF
j_gene: TRBJ1-1; d_gene: TRBD1; abundance: .; v_gene: TRBV6-5; CDR3nt: TGTGCCGCTTGGGGGGGACAGGGGTTCTCTGAAGCTTTCTTT; CDR3aa: CAAWGGQGFSEAFF
j_gene: TRBJ1-5; d_gene: .; abundance: .; v_gene: TRBV30; CDR3nt: TGTGCCTGGACCCCAGGCCCCGGGGGGCCCCAGCATTTT; CDR3aa: CAWTPGPGGPQHF
j_gene: TRBJ1-1; d_gene: .; abundance: few; v_gene: TRBV7-7; CDR3nt: TGTGCCAGCAGCCGTGCGTCGGGGACTGAAGCTTTCTTT; CDR3aa: CASSRASGTEAFF
j_gene: TRBJ1-4; d_gene: .; abundance: .; v_gene: TRBV28; CDR3nt: TGTGCCAGCAGTCCGGGGTTCGTCGGTAATGAAAAACTGTTTTTT; CDR3aa: CASSPGFVGNEKLFF
j_gene: TRBJ2-3; d_gene: TRBD2; abundance: .; v_gene: TRBV5-1; CDR3nt: TGCGCCAGCATGGAGCGGGGGGACGATACGCAGTATTTT; CDR3aa: CASMERGDDTQYF
j_gene: TRBJ2-1; d_gene: TRBD1; abundance: once; v_gene: TRBV2; CDR3nt: TGTGCCAGCAAGGACAGGGGCTCCTACAATGAGCAGTTCTTC; CDR3aa: CASKDRGSYNEQFF
j_gene: TRBJ1-2; d_gene: .; abundance: .; v_gene: TRBV28; CDR3nt: TGTGCCAGCAGTCCAGGGGCTCTCGGCTATGGCTACACCTTC; CDR3aa: CASSPGALGYGYTF
j_gene: TRBJ2-5; d_gene: .; abundance: .; v_gene: TRBV7-2; CDR3nt: TGTGCCAGCAGCCACAACGGACACCCTCGAGAGACCCAGTACTTC; CDR3aa: CASSHNGHPRETQYF
j_gene: TRBJ1-5; d_gene: TRBD1; abundance: .; v_gene: TRBV7-7; CDR3nt: TGTGCCAGCAGCTCTGAAAGAACTCTAGGGACAGGGGGCGCCCAGCCCCAGCATTTT; CDR3aa: CASSSERTLGTGGAQPQHF
j_gene: TRBJ1-5; d_gene: TRBD1; abundance: .; v_gene: TRBV12-5; CDR3nt: TGTGCTAGTGGTTTGGGGCTTTGGGGGACAGTGAGATCATCGCCCCAGCATTTT; CDR3aa: CASGLGLWGTVRSSPQHF
j_gene: TRBJ2-6; d_gene: TRBD1; abundance: .; v_gene: TRBV10-2; CDR3nt: TGCGCCAGCAGGGACAGGGCTGGGGCCAACGTCCTGACTTTC; CDR3aa: CASRDRAGANVLTF